This T cell receptor (beta chain) was documented in a study of regulatory T cells in long-lasting Graves disease. Study context: Over-5-year antithyroid drug use with positive TSH receptor antibodies defined persistent Graves' disease in the study.

CDR3 length: 16 residues. The V gene lost 1 base and the J gene lost 2 bases, with 12 bases spanning the gap. Germline CDR1 reads MGHRA; CDR2 reads YSYEKL. As regards this clonotype: The antigen is not known.

Time point meaning: persistent/refractory GD, antithyroid drugs over 5 years with positive TRAb. PBMCs were the source of the RNA used for TCR sequencing. Graves' disease diagnosis relied on American Thyroid Association guidelines. Findings and caveats of the study: Whereas 900 to 1,000 public clonotypes were shared by new patients, persistent patients shared more, at a few thousand. There were preferences for TRBV28, TRBJ1-2 and TRBJ2-5 in persistent disease.

TCR beta libraries were built with iRepertoire HTBI primers and Arm-PCR of CDR3 regions. TCRdb itself ran the multiplex PCR reads through MiXCR, one entry per CDR3 protein. Of about 430,000 distinct CDR3 sequences listed, around 23% are singletons. The receptor was isolated from a female donor with Graves disease. The rearrangement joins TRBV4-1 to TRBJ2-4; D is uncertain. The sequenced sample was peripheral blood mononuclear cells (PBMCs), obtained when the disease was refractory, from a patient treated with antithyroid drugs. This CDR3 reads CASSQASLLSKNIQYF. CDR3 DNA: TGCGCCAGCAGCCAAGCATCGCTTTTATCCAAAAACATTCAGTACTTC.